This T cell receptor (beta chain) is drawn from a study of blood T cell repertoires in COVID-19. This clone showed up just once. This CDR3 comprises 17 residues. Germline V gene data show CDR1 as SEHNR and CDR2 as FQNEAQ (reference sequence). Trimming took off 5 bases at V and 2 bases at J, with 19 bases between the two ends. The repertoire was sequenced with immunoSEQ multiplex PCR; TCRdb's copy has only in-frame clones and lacks some. The repertoire consists of 540,000 or so clones, with approximately 91% occurring once and the leading ten covering 7.5% to 9.5%. During active infection, Seattle patients enrolled and were then monitored through disease.

The chain employs TRBV7-9 and TRBJ2-1, with D perhaps TRBD2 (7 bases). Sequencing was performed on peripheral blood. This sequence originates from a woman aged 45-65 years with COVID-19, enrolled during active disease. The CDR3 nucleotides are TGTGCCAGCAGCCCTAGTGGGGGAGGGGGACCCTACAATGAGCAGTTCTTC. This translates into CASSPSGGGGPYNEQFF. Variable domain in full (rest from reference TRBV7-9 and TRBJ2-1): DTGVSQNPRHKITKRGQNVTFRCDPISEHNRLYWYRQTLGQGPEFLTYFQNEAQLEKSRLLSDRFSAERPKGSFSTLEIQRTEQGDSAMYLCASSPSGGGGPYNEQFFGPGTRLTVL.